The T cell receptor beta chain under discussion was sequenced for a study of cytomegalovirus exposure and HLA in healthy donors. A few counts support this clone. The CDR3 has 14 residues. CDR1 MDHEN and CDR2 SYDVKM come from the germline V gene. Trimming took 4 bases from V and 5 from J, leaving 12 bases between them. In the PCR, 60 Vbeta and 13 Jbeta primers were used. TCRdb keeps only in-frame clones here, not all; method: immunoSEQ multiplex PCR. Here the sample spans some 130,000 clones, approximately 60% being singletons. The TCR originated in a human donor in good health. The rearrangement uses TRBV28 and TRBJ2-1; TRBD1 is a possible D gene (5 bases). The sample taken for sequencing was PBMCs. The DNA for the CDR3 is TGTGCCAGCAGTTCGAGCAGGGCCCACAATGAGCAGTTCTTC. It yields the protein CASSSSRAHNEQFF.